This TCR beta chain was identified during a study of T cell changes during pregnancy in multiple sclerosis. Trimming cost V 2 bases and J 7 bases, with 15 bases left between them. The CDR3 spans 14 residues. Germline V lookup: CDR1 SGHVS, CDR2 FNYEAQ. The table came from immunoSEQ multiplex PCR; TCRdb's copy has only in-frame clones and leaves some out. Of approximately 46,000 clones listed, 80% to 95% are singletons. The V and J genes are TRBV7-6 and TRBJ2-7, with D possibly TRBD1 on 5 matching bases. This sample comprised CD8+ T cells from peripheral blood mononuclear cells, obtained after pregnancy. This clonotype originated in a female donor with multiple sclerosis, enrolled in a pregnancy study. The CDR3 sequence: CASSLLSGSQEQYF. As DNA, the CDR3 is TGTGCCAGCAGCTTACTGTCAGGGTCCCAAGAGCAGTACTTC.